The 2 T cell receptor beta chains below come from one sample, sequenced in a study of T cell responses to AZD1222 COVID-19 vaccine. Libraries were prepared by immunoSEQ multiplex PCR; TCRdb keeps only in-frame clonotypes and omits some of them. The sample includes about 120,000 clones, about 90% of them seen just once. Material: peripheral blood, obtained on day 0 of AZD1222 vaccination. These receptors were taken from an adult in good health.

The chain links TRBV4-2 to TRBJ1-4; the match to TRBD1 covers 7 bases. Germline CDR1 and CDR2: LGHNA and YNFKEQ. The CDR3 length is 16 residues. J gave up 11 bases and V 0 bases, and 12 bases lay outside the gene matches. The CDR3 is CASSQDLATQGEKLFF. CDR3 coding DNA: TGTGCCAGCAGCCAAGATCTTGCGACCCAGGGGGAGAAACTGTTTTTT.

The chain recombines TRBV6-2 or TRBV6-3 with TRBJ2-1, with 7 bases aligning to TRBD2. CDR3 length equals 14 residues. The germline V gene has CDR1 MNHEY and CDR2 SVGEGT. V lost 6 bases and J lost 2; bases outside the gene matches: 4. For the CDR3, the DNA is TGTGCCAGCAGCCGCGGGGGACCCTACAATGAGCAGTTCTTC. This codes for CASSRGGPYNEQFF.